These 4 T cell receptor beta chains originate from one sample sequenced in a study of blood T cells in healthy people across ages. Sample-barcoded 5' priming and a J-beta primer mix drove a second PCR of 7 to 11 cycles. TCRdb called the 5' RACE reads again in MiXCR, with one record for every CDR3 protein. The table records roughly 1.4 million distinct CDR3 sequences, approximately 59% of them present only once. The source material was blood. The receptor set was obtained from a man aged 18 to 35 in good health.

This clonotype occurred a few times. This chain uses TRBV15 with TRBJ2-4; 10 nucleotides line up with TRBD1. The V and J ends lost 0 bases and 6 bases, in that order; junction bases with no gene match: 8. The V gene's germline CDR1 is LNHNV and CDR2 YYDKDF (reference sequence). This CDR3 spans 17 amino acids. The CDR3 loop reads CATSRDLPGQGLNIQYF. CDR3 nucleotide sequence: TGTGCCACCAGCAGAGATCTACCGGGACAGGGGTTAAACATTCAGTACTTC. Based on the CDR3 plus reference TRBV15 and TRBJ2-4, the full variable domain is DAMVIQNPRYQVTQFGKPVTLSCSQTLNHNVMYWYQQKSSQAPKLLFHYYDKDFNNEADTPDNFQSRRPNTSFCFLDIRSPGLGDTAMYLCATSRDLPGQGLNIQYFGAGTRLSVL.

This clonotype was seen many times. The rearrangement uses TRBV28 and TRBJ1-2; no clear D. The V end was cut by 6 bases, the J end by 2 bases, with 10 bases between. The CDR3 is 13 amino acids. Germline-derived CDR1 and CDR2 are MDHEN and SYDVKM. CDR3 DNA sequence: TGTGCCAGCAGATCCGCCGAAAACTATGGCTACACCTTC. As protein: CASRSAENYGYTF.

This clonotype has just a few counts. The chain couples TRBV9 to TRBJ2-7, with D possibly being TRBD1 or TRBD2 (5 bases each). Trimming pared 7 bases from V and 1 base from J, leaving 15 bases between. The CDR3 has 14 residues. CDR1 and CDR2 from the germline V gene are SGDLS and YYNGEE. As DNA, the CDR3 is TGTGCCAGCTCACCCCCGGGGCCATCCTACGAGCAGTACTTC. This sequence encodes CASSPPGPSYEQYF.

The CDR3, as DNA: TGCGCCAGCAGCTTGGCGCCAGGGTCAGTCTATGAGCAGTTCTTC. Encoded protein: CASSLAPGSVYEQFF. The chain carries TRBV5-1 and TRBJ2-1; TRBD1 is a possible D gene (5 bases). Germline V CDR1 and CDR2: SGHRS, YFSETQ. The CDR3 spans 15 residues. The V gene lost 0 bases and the J gene lost 8 bases, with 15 bases spanning the gap.